This TCR beta chain originates from a study of cytomegalovirus exposure and HLA in healthy donors. PCR involved 60 Vbeta and 13 Jbeta primers. Assay: immunoSEQ multiplex PCR; the TCRdb copy retains only in-frame clones and omits some. Here the sample spans under 150,000 clones, around 77% being singletons. CDR3 length equals 14 residues. V lost 1 base, J lost 2 bases, and 9 bases lay in between. CDR1 and CDR2 from the germline V gene are SGHVS and FNYEAQ. Study results and caveats: Donor immune exposure was known only as CMV serostatus. Another analysis was done later, and it associated approximately 15,000 TCR beta sequences with HLA alleles at 0.05 false discovery rate. Earlier findings revealed that most TCR beta V segments proved productive either about 87% or about 30% of the time.

A remark on this clone: The antigen remains undetermined.

Specimen: PBMCs. The chain uses TRBV7-6 and TRBJ2-7; D remains ambiguous. This clonotype was obtained from a woman in her 40s in good health and CMV-seropositive. This chain's CDR3 is CASSLDGSAYEQYF. The CDR3 region has the DNA TGTGCCAGCAGCTTAGACGGCAGCGCCTACGAGCAGTACTTC.